This T cell receptor beta chain appears in the sequencing data of a study of sequential checkpoint blockade in melanoma (dated by TCRdb to about 2019). Notes on the research overall: Patients were assigned by 1:1 randomization to either first-line nivolumab followed by ipilimumab (arm A) or ipilimumab followed by nivolumab (arm B). Maintenance nivolumab came after each of the two trial sequences. TCRbeta immunosequencing was performed on DNA from roughly 91 pretreatment melanoma tumor samples. For about two dozen patients, matched tumor biopsies were obtained before treatment and at week 13, following single-agent nivolumab (arm A) or ipilimumab (arm B). Roughly three quarters of the matched tumor biopsy pairs taken before and after treatment were from the same lesion.

TCRbeta CDR3 regions were immunosequenced from genomic DNA with the immunoSEQ Assay. Prior to high-throughput sequencing, genomic DNA was amplified by bias-controlled multiplex PCR. Per the authors' processing: To quantify the absolute abundance of each unique TCRbeta CDR3 region, the sequences were collapsed and filtered. Clonality, defined as 1 minus Pielou's evenness, was calculated using only productive rearrangements. To compute tumor T-cell fraction, TCRbeta template counts were normalized to usable DNA, with usable DNA estimated from several housekeeping genes. Clones with significantly greater frequencies in on-treatment versus baseline samples were identified using a previously published method. Here the immuneACCESS table is served through TCRdb, limited to in-frame sequences with V and J called. Missing clones are a known gap in these copies; in checked studies unresolved V genes cover under half, and the rest lacks a known reason. V, J and clone size derive from that table, while D and trimming were established from the DNA sequence. Here the sample has about 4,700 clones; roughly a fifth occur a single time. 4% of the sample is taken by the ten largest.

In this sample, this clone turned up a few times. The antigen it binds to is not known. Per-base quality was not reported, and no clone a single base away is much larger than it. General conclusions and limits of the study: Patients with increases in tumor T-cell fraction and clonality by week 13 were approximately 30 times more likely to achieve clinical benefit. In the nivolumab-first arm (arm A), pretreatment tumor TIL clonality was associated with response (P = .04). The response-prediction model combining TCR metrics and mutation burden needs validation in larger, independent patient cohorts. Tumor T-cell fraction and clonality correlated with PD-L1 staining and CD8+ T-cell counts but not with mutational load. Small sample sizes and reduced statistical power limited the analyses of tumor T-cell fraction within each arm.

Sample treatment or condition, as interpreted from the label and publication: randomized to nivolumab then ipilimumab (arm A) or the reverse (arm B). Prior DNA-damaging chemotherapy had not been received by any trial patient. Samples were obtained from patients with melanoma enrolled in CheckMate 064, a randomized, open-label phase II trial of sequential checkpoint blockade. Genomic DNA from formalin-fixed paraffin-embedded (FFPE) tissue samples served as the input for tumor TCR sequencing. The source material was tumor tissue (inferred from file names), sampled from a patient given nivolumab and ipilimumab in sequence. The TCR sequence derives from a human donor with melanoma.

The CDR3 loop reads CASSPGGGGSYNEQFF. The sequenced DNA: TGCGCCAGCAGTCCCGGTGGGGGGGGCTCCTACAATGAGCAGTTCTTC. The rearranged chain carries TRBV5-1 and TRBJ2-1; TRBD2 aligns with 7 central bases. Relative to germline, V is missing 5 bases and J is missing 0 bases, with 8 bases of the junction outside any gene match. The germline V gene sets CDR1 to SGHRS and CDR2 to YFSETQ. The CDR3 numbers 16 residues from cysteine through phenylalanine. The CDR3 DNA has 48 bases and is translated from base 1. The full variable domain, completed from the reference TRBV5-1 and TRBJ2-1 proteins outside the CDR3, reads KAGVTQTPRYLIKTRGQQVTLSCSPISGHRSVSWYQQTPGQGLQFLFEYFSETQRNKGNFPGRFSGRQFSNSRSEMNVSTLELGDSALYLCASSPGGGGSYNEQFFGPGTRLTVL.